This T cell receptor beta chain was sequenced during a study of shared clonotypes between healthy human individuals. Whole-study findings and limits: Relative to memory subsets, naive subsets generally showed larger estimated richness. Researchers sampled blood only, noting tissue repertoires likely differ. Some naive CD4 clonotypes, roughly 5%, turned up in common across several donors.

For this clone: As yet, its antigen is unknown.

Profiling relied on immunoSEQ multiplex PCR, and the TCRdb table lists in-frame clones only, not all of them. The sample holds a few million clones, roughly nine tenths seen once. Healthy and HIV-negative, the adult donors had no recent acute infections or vaccinations. The CDR3 loop spans 17 amino acids. Germline V lookup: CDR1 SGHRS, CDR2 YFSETQ. V was trimmed by 1 base and J by 1 base, leaving 17 bases between them. This chain uses TRBV5-1 with TRBJ2-5; D assignment may be TRBD1 or TRBD2 (5 bases each). The specimen sequenced was naive CD4+ T cells sorted from blood. Noted subset: CD45RA+ positively selected. The clonotype comes from a man between 18 and 29 years old in good health. The CDR3 here is CASSLTTPGRSQETQYF. DNA of the CDR3: TGCGCCAGCAGCTTGACTACTCCGGGACGCTCCCAAGAGACCCAGTACTTC.